This passage covers 2 T cell receptor beta chains from one sample sequenced in a study of blood T cell repertoires in COVID-19. Profiling relied on immunoSEQ multiplex PCR, and the TCRdb table lists in-frame clones only, not all of them. The data contain some 180,000 clones, 84% of them seen just once; the ten biggest clones take up 3% to 3.5%. The sequencing input was PBMCs or T cells enriched from blood (not recorded which). The origin of the receptors is a woman under 40 who had been exposed to COVID-19.

V is TRBV5-4 and J is TRBJ2-7, with 10 bases fitting TRBD1. This CDR3 contains 14 residues. The V gene end was trimmed by 0 bases and the J gene end by 4 bases; junction bases not matched to a gene: 1. Per germline, CDR1 SGHNT and CDR2 YYREEE (reference sequence). The CDR3 bases are TGTGCCAGCAGCTTGGGACAGGGGGCATACGAGCAGTACTTC. It is translated as CASSLGQGAYEQYF. Based on the CDR3 plus reference TRBV5-4 and TRBJ2-7, the full variable domain is ETGVTQSPTHLIKTRGQQVTLRCSSQSGHNTVSWYQQALGQGPQFIFQYYREEENGRGNFPPRFSGLQFPNYSSELNVNALELDDSALYLCASSLGQGAYEQYFGPGTRLTVT.

This clone was counted a few times. The V and J genes are TRBV29-1 and TRBJ2-1, with a possible D match to TRBD2 (5 bases). Germline V gene lookup returns CDR1 SQVTM and CDR2 ANQGSEA. CDR3 length equals 12 residues. Trimming pared 3 bases from V and 10 bases from J, leaving 13 bases between. For the CDR3, the DNA is TGCAGCGTTGACAAGTTGTTAGCGGAGCAGTTCTTC. This gives the protein CSVDKLLAEQFF.